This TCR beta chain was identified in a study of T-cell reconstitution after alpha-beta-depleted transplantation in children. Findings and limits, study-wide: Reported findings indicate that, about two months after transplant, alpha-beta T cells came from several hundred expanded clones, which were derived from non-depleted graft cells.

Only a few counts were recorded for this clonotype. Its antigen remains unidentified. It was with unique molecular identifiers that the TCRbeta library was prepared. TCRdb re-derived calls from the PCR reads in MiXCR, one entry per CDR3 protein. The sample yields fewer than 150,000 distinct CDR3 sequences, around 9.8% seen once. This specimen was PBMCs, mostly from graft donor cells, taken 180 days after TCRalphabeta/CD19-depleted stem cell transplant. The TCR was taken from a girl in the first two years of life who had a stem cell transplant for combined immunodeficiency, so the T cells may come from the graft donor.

CDR3 DNA: TGCGCCAGCAGCCAAGATATCGCGACTAGAGGGACCCAGTACTTC. It encodes CASSQDIATRGTQYF. The rearrangement uses TRBV4-3 and TRBJ2-5; TRBD2 might be the D (6 bases). The CDR3 has 15 amino acids. CDR1 is LGHNA, CDR2 YSLEER, per germline. V was pared by 0 bases and J by 7 bases, with 15 bases between.